This TCR beta chain derives from a study of cytomegalovirus exposure and HLA in healthy donors (dated by TCRdb to 2017 to 2019). About the investigation overall: A later analysis indicated that the 95 to 150 validation repertoires were generated on the platform also employed for the roughly 720 repertoires of the first cohort. The study aimed to test whether cataloging public T cell receptors could reveal signatures of past pathogen exposure. Along with the approximately 600-subject first cohort, a separate validation cohort of over 90 different subjects was used. High-throughput TCR immunosequencing, statistical association of individual TCRs with disease status, and machine learning were combined to predict cytomegalovirus infection status. Overall results and qualifications from the work: The classifier was reported to diagnose cytomegalovirus status with high specificity and sensitivity in both the original and validation cohorts. In vitro tests confirmed that a few of the cytomegalovirus-associated TCR beta chains recognize cytomegalovirus antigens. Most TCR sequences were seen in very few donors, while some public TCRs were found in many individuals. A later analysis lacked HLA typing for the validation cohort, so it scored co-occurrence in that cohort across all 120 or so repertoires. Subsequent analysis determined that TCRs grouped into clusters in the first cohort also showed a tendency toward co-occurrence across the roughly 120 validation repertoires, and 94% of cluster scores exceeded 0. A total of about 150 TCR beta chains were listed by the study as associated with cytomegalovirus. It was suggested by the authors that the approach could potentially be generalized to other disease states and immunological phenotypes.

The donors belonged to the validation cohort of around 120 subjects, which was separate from the roughly 700-subject first cohort. Note on this clone: Its antigen is currently not known. The input lacks base qualities; no much larger clone sits a single base away.

The germline V and J ends show losses of 2 bases and 0 bases respectively, and no gene match explains 8 bases of the junction. CDR1 and CDR2 were assigned from the germline V gene as SGHDT and YYEEEE. Spanning cysteine to phenylalanine, the CDR3 consists of 16 amino acids. Here the CDR3 DNA is all that survives: 48 bases in frame from base 1. Libraries were built with the immunoSEQ multiplex PCR assay. The source study handled its data this way. A statistical classification framework was built to diagnose cytomegalovirus status from the catalog of TCR beta chain sequences. TCRdb's version of the immuneACCESS table is confined to in-frame rearrangements and falls short of the full clone set. An unresolved V gene accounts for under half of the shortfall where checked; the remainder is of unknown origin. V, J and clone size derive from that table, while D and trimming were established from the DNA sequence. The sample table lists about 220,000 clones, around 80% of them with a count of one. The top ten hold over 11% of the sample.

The sequenced material came from PBMCs. The sequence joins TRBV5-6 to TRBJ2-7, with 7 central nucleotides matching TRBD2. This TCR was recovered from a woman in her 30s in good health and CMV-seropositive. The CDR3 protein: CASSFKTSVGSYEQYF. The bases read TGTGCCAGCAGCTTCAAAACTAGCGTTGGCTCCTACGAGCAGTACTTC.